This TCR beta chain was sequenced for a study of blood T cell repertoires in COVID-19. From germline, CDR1 is LGHDT and CDR2 YNNKEL (reference sequence). The CDR3 length is 13 residues. V dropped 0 bases and J dropped 7 bases, with 9 bases sitting between them. The protocol was immunoSEQ multiplex PCR, while the TCRdb copy is restricted to in-frame clones and leaves out a portion. Of roughly 100,000 clones listed, 91% are singletons. This chain connects TRBV3-1 (or the pseudogene TRBV3-2) to TRBJ1-2; D unresolved. Sequencing was done on a sample of peripheral blood. The receptor comes from a man aged 18 to 35 with acute or convalescent COVID-19. The DNA for the CDR3 is TGTGCCAGCAGCCAAGATTCCGGGTTTGGCTACACCTTC. Translation gives CASSQDSGFGYTF.